These 7 T cell receptor beta chains were all obtained from the same sample, sequenced in a study of human T cells and chemical hapten exposure. TCRdb ran MiXCR on the RACE reads and lists one entry per CDR3 protein. The data contain around 45,000 distinct CDR3 sequences, 4% to 4.5% of them singletons. Time point of the sample: healthy volunteer bleed at 2 weeks. The total RNA was obtained from whole blood that was not fractionated. The material sequenced was whole blood. Every receptor here comes from a human donor in good health. Some clones in this sample may be carry-over from other donors' samples.

This clonotype was observed many times. The chain combines TRBV3-1 with TRBJ2-7, with 13 bases aligning to TRBD2. The CDR3 extends over 16 amino acids. The V and J ends lost 2 bases and 6 bases, in that order; junction bases with no gene match: 7. Germline CDR1 reads LGHDT; CDR2 reads YNNKEL (reference sequence). DNA of the CDR3: TGTGCCAGCAGCCAATACGGGACTAGCGGGACCCCCGAGCAGTACTTC. Translation gives CASSQYGTSGTPEQYF.

This clonotype was seen repeatedly, ten times or more. The rearrangement uses TRBV12-3 or TRBV12-4 and TRBJ2-7; TRBD2 aligns across 10 bases. J gave up 3 bases and V 5 bases, and 16 bases lay outside the gene matches. The CDR3 length is 18 residues. The CDR3 sequence: CASSLPAGPGLAYYEQYF. The CDR3, as DNA: TGTGCCAGCAGTCTACCGGCGGGCCCGGGACTAGCGTACTACGAGCAGTACTTC.

Of note for this clonotype: This may stem from a read error, because a much larger clone lies one nucleotide away. This chain connects TRBV5-1 to TRBJ2-1; TRBD1 aligns across 8 bases. The length of the CDR3 is 16 residues. Per the germline V gene, CDR1 is SGHRS and CDR2 is YFSETQ. CDR3 in DNA: TGCTCCAGCAGCCCCACCCGGGACAGGACCTACAATGAGCAGTTCTTC. Its translation is CSSSPTRDRTYNEQFF.

There are many counts of this clonotype. The rearrangement links TRBV12-3 or TRBV12-4 to TRBJ1-6, with 7 bases aligning to TRBD1. With V trimmed by 6 bases and J by 5 bases, 4 bases remained unmatched. This CDR3 contains 14 residues. CDR3 protein: CASSHRGNNSPLHF. CDR3 coding DNA: TGTGCCAGCAGCCACAGGGGCAATAATTCACCCCTCCACTTT.

This clonotype was counted at least ten times. V and J are TRBV10-2 and TRBJ2-2; possibly TRBD1 for D (5 bases). The CDR3 runs 13 residues. V dropped 8 bases and J dropped 4 bases, with 11 bases sitting between them. Per the germline V gene, CDR1 is WSHSY and CDR2 is SAAADI. CDR3: CASSRGVTGELFF. In DNA, the CDR3 is TGCGCCAGCTCTAGGGGTGTCACCGGGGAGCTGTTTTTT.

At least ten counts were recorded for this clonotype. The V gene is TRBV7-8, the J gene TRBJ2-4, with TRBD1 as a possible D gene (6 bases). From germline, CDR1 is SGHVS and CDR2 FQNEAQ. Trimming shortened V by 4 bases and J by 0 bases, and 13 bases separated the two germline ends. The CDR3 is 16 amino acids. The CDR3, as DNA: TGTGCCAGCAGCTCCCACCGGACAGCAGCCAAAAACATTCAGTACTTC. It encodes CASSSHRTAAKNIQYF.

This chain connects TRBV18 to TRBJ2-7; D might be TRBD1 (6 bases). In germline, CDR1 is KGHSH, CDR2 LQKENI. The CDR3 consists of 14 residues. V was trimmed by 6 bases and J by 1 base, leaving 13 bases between them. The CDR3 nucleotides read TGTGCCAGCTCCCCCGGGACATCATCCTACGAGCAGTACTTC. Residues: CASSPGTSSYEQYF.